This is a list of T cell receptor beta chains from one sample in a study of blood T cell repertoires in COVID-19. Sequencing was performed with immunoSEQ multiplex PCR; in TCRdb, only in-frame clones are kept and a portion is missing. The sample has around 210,000 clones; about 89% are singletons. The sample taken for sequencing was PBMCs or T cells enriched from blood (not recorded which). All receptors derive from a woman younger than 35 who had recovered from COVID-19. Both conserved end residues are part of each CDR3. The order of the fields is CDR3 length, J gene, D gene, V gene, CDR3 DNA, CDR3 protein. D genes are given only for firm matches.

15,TRBJ2-7,TRBD2,TRBV6-5,TGTGCCAGCAGCTCCTTGGGGGAGGGGACCTACGAGCAGTACTTC,CASSSLGEGTYEQYF
16,TRBJ1-6,TRBD1,TRBV6-5,TGTGCCAGCAGTTCTGGGGGGGGACAGGGGGCTTCACCCCTCCACTTT,CASSSGGGQGASPLHF
13,TRBJ2-7,TRBD1,TRBV7-9,TGTGCCAGCAGCTTTCCAGGGGGCCACGAGCAGTACTTC,CASSFPGGHEQYF
14,TRBJ1-4,-,TRBV4-2,TGTGCCAGCAGCCCGGCGCGACGGGGTGAAAAACTGTTTTTT,CASSPARRGEKLFF
16,TRBJ2-3,TRBD2,TRBV4-1,TGCGCCAGCAGCCAATTCTTAGCGGGGATCACAGATACGCAGTATTTT,CASSQFLAGITDTQYF
14,TRBJ1-5,-,TRBV28,TGTGCCAGCAGTTTAATGAGTAGCAATCAGCCCCAGCATTTT,CASSLMSSNQPQHF
15,TRBJ2-7,-,TRBV28,TGTGCCAGCAGTCCCTCTGACCGCAGGGACTACGAGCAGTACTTC,CASSPSDRRDYEQYF
14,TRBJ1-2,-,TRBV7-3,TGTGCCAGCAGCCCCAAACAGGGTATCTCGGGCTACACCTTC,CASSPKQGISGYTF
14,TRBJ2-5,-,TRBV6-5,TGTGCCAGCAGTTACAGGGGGGGCGAGGAGACCCAGTACTTC,CASSYRGGEETQYF
16,TRBJ2-5,TRBD2,TRBV3-1/TRBV3-2,TGTGCCAGCAGCTTGGGGCTAGCGGGGTACCAAGAGACCCAGTACTTC,CASSLGLAGYQETQYF
13,TRBJ1-2,TRBD1,TRBV2,TGTGCCAGCAAGGGACAGGGAAACTATGGCTACACCTTC,CASKGQGNYGYTF